This TCR beta chain was recovered during a study of regulatory T cells in long-lasting Graves disease. Study outcomes and limitations: Study was limited to peripheral blood, excluding thyroid tissue. Under persistent disease, TRBV28, TRBJ1-2 and TRBJ2-5 were used preferentially.

This clonotype occurred many times. Its matching antigen is unknown. TCR beta libraries were built with iRepertoire HTBI primers and Arm-PCR of CDR3 regions. Original processing methods: Overall, samples carried 62 TRBV and around 15 TRBJ segments. TCRdb redid the calling of the multiplex PCR reads with MiXCR, one entry per CDR3 protein. The V and J calls follow TCRdb's processing rather than the paper's. The profile shows some 430,000 distinct CDR3 sequences, roughly 21% of them singletons. Time point specified: persistent/refractory GD, antithyroid drugs over 5 years with positive TRAb. The TCR library was prepared using RNA isolated from PBMCs. Collection of peripheral blood (around 10 milliliters) was done using EDTA tubes. Germline lookup yields CDR1 MDHEN and CDR2 SYDVKM. The CDR3 is 13 residues long. Unmatched junction bases numbered 8, after V lost 10 bases and J lost 13 bases.

This specimen was peripheral blood mononuclear cells (PBMCs), taken when the disease was refractory, from a patient treated with antithyroid drugs. The chain has TRBV28 and TRBJ2-6, with 12 bases identical to TRBD1. The receptor comes from a female donor with Graves disease. CDR3 loop: CATRDRGPRVLTF. The CDR3 DNA sequence: TGTGCCACTAGGGACAGGGGGCCTCGGGTCCTGACTTTC.